This T cell receptor beta chain was captured by sequencing in a study of TIL therapy for anti-PD-1-resistant metastatic lung cancer. Study background: Median patient age was about 55, ranging about 35-80 years. A handful of tumors were EGFR-mutant and two were ALK-rearranged. Overall study findings and caveats: This highly selected cohort may not generalize to typical lung cancer patients. The baseline peripheral repertoire was partially replaced by infused TIL clonotypes that later decayed.

V was pared by 7 bases and J by 11 bases, with 10 bases of the junction left unmatched. This CDR3 comprises 14 residues. CDR1 SNHLY and CDR2 FYNNEI come from the germline V gene. Sequencing used immunoSEQ v3. Profiling relied on immunoSEQ multiplex PCR, and the TCRdb table lists in-frame clones only, not all of them. The data contain tens of thousands of clones, around nine tenths of them singletons. Described time point: pre-treatment sample, taken before nivolumab and TIL therapy. For this clone: Its matching antigen is unknown.

This chain connects TRBV2 to TRBJ1-6, with 8 bases fitting TRBD1. Sequencing was performed on blood, taken at baseline. The sequence came from a person aged 25-79 years with non-small cell lung cancer. The CDR3 loop reads CASTIGQGGPPLHF. The CDR3, as DNA: TGTGCCAGCACGATCGGACAGGGCGGGCCACCCCTCCACTTT.